A single sample gave rise to the 10 T cell receptor beta chains below, sequenced in a study of early T cells in non-severe SARS-CoV-2 infection. TCRdb recomputed calls from the 5' RACE reads with MiXCR, one row per CDR3 protein. In the table there are about 34,000 distinct CDR3 sequences, 5.5% to 7.5% of which are singletons. Sequencing input: whole blood. The receptors originated from an adult who was a healthcare worker with PCR-confirmed SARS-CoV-2 infection or an uninfected control (not recorded which).

This clonotype was recorded at least ten times. This rearrangement joins TRBV5-4 to TRBJ2-7; TRBD1 matches at 9 bases. J gave up 5 bases and V 4 bases, and 4 bases lay outside the gene matches. Per the germline V gene, CDR1 is SGHNT and CDR2 is YYREEE (reference sequence). This CDR3 is built from 13 residues. CDR3 sequence reads: CASSPTGGHEQYF. CDR3 nucleotide sequence: TGTGCCAGCAGCCCGACAGGGGGGCACGAGCAGTACTTC.

The chain has TRBV2 and TRBJ1-4, with 10 bases identical to TRBD1. Germline-derived CDR1 and CDR2 are SNHLY and FYNNEI. The CDR3 totals 17 residues. The ends lost 5 bases at V and 7 bases at J; junction bases unmatched: 13. CDR3 protein: CASSPGQGFLLSEKLFF. In DNA, the CDR3 is TGTGCCAGCAGTCCGGGACAGGGGTTCCTCCTTTCTGAAAAACTGTTTTTT.

This clonotype was detected many times. The chain has TRBV24-1 and TRBJ1-2; TRBD1 aligns across 12 bases. Germline V gives CDR1 KGHDR, CDR2 SFDVKD. The CDR3 spans 17 residues. V was pared by 3 bases and J by 6 bases, with 10 bases of the junction left unmatched. Here the CDR3 reads CATSDPGTGGAANGYTF. As DNA, the CDR3 is TGTGCCACCAGTGATCCGGGGACAGGGGGCGCAGCAAATGGCTACACCTTC.

This clonotype was counted many times. This sequence joins TRBV25-1 and TRBJ1-4; TRBD1 is a possible D gene (5 bases). The germline V gene encodes CDR1 MGHDK and CDR2 SYGVNS. The CDR3 runs to 16 residues. V was cut by 6 bases and J by 7 bases, with 21 bases left in between. The CDR3 nucleotides are TGTGCCAGCAGCCCCAGTTGGGCCTTGAGGGGTGAAAAACTGTTTTTT. The encoded protein is CASSPSWALRGEKLFF.

The chain links TRBV11-2 to TRBJ1-4; D unresolved. This CDR3 spans 12 amino acids. In germline, CDR1 is SGHAT, CDR2 FQNNGV. V was cut by 3 bases and J by 5 bases, with 4 bases left in between. The CDR3, as DNA: TGTGCCAGCAGCTTTGCAAATGAAAAACTGTTTTTT. Translated, it gives CASSFANEKLFF.

This clonotype was observed a few times. The chain has TRBV4-1 and TRBJ1-1, with a weak D call TRBD1 (5 bases). The CDR3 contains 18 residues. Germline V gene lookup returns CDR1 MGHRA and CDR2 YSYEKL. V was shortened by 0 bases and J by 2 bases, with 19 bases between the two germline ends. Here the CDR3 reads CASSQDEGHPKLNTEAFF. DNA of the CDR3: TGCGCCAGCAGCCAAGATGAAGGACACCCTAAACTCAACACTGAAGCTTTCTTT.

This clonotype was counted at least ten times. The V gene is TRBV2, the J gene TRBJ1-6; D gene unclear. The length of the CDR3 is 14 residues. The V and J ends lost 5 bases and 1 base respectively, with 6 bases between them. Germline values: CDR1 SNHLY, CDR2 FYNNEI. This CDR3 reads CASSIGSYNSPLHF. The CDR3 DNA follows: TGTGCCAGCAGTATCGGTTCCTATAATTCACCCCTCCACTTT.

This clonotype turned up a few times. The chain carries TRBV28 and TRBJ2-3, with TRBD1 matching 12 bases. V lost 6 bases to trimming and J lost 5 bases; unmatched junction nucleotides: 6. The CDR3 contains 15 residues. Germline CDR1 is MDHEN and CDR2 is SYDVKM. Here the CDR3 reads CASSWDRGRIDTQYF. CDR3 bases: TGTGCCAGCAGCTGGGACAGGGGGCGCATAGATACGCAGTATTTT.

This clonotype was recorded at least ten times. J is TRBJ2-1 and V is TRBV20-1; 8 nucleotides align to TRBD2. Germline CDR1 DFQATT, CDR2 SNEGSKA (reference sequence). The CDR3 loop spans 14 amino acids. Trimming at V came to 5 bases and at J to 4 bases, leaving 7 bases not matched to a gene. CDR3 sequence (DNA): TGCAGTGCTTACGGGGGGGCCAAATACAATGAGCAGTTCTTC. Translation gives CSAYGGAKYNEQFF.

This clonotype was found many times. The J gene is TRBJ2-6, the V gene TRBV20-1; 7 nucleotides align to TRBD1. The length of the CDR3 is 15 residues. Germline V gene lookup returns CDR1 DFQATT and CDR2 SNEGSKA (reference sequence). V shed 0 bases and J 3 bases; nucleotides not matched to a gene: 2. The CDR3 here is CSARERGRGANVLTF. CDR3 DNA: TGCAGTGCTAGAGAAAGGGGGCGTGGGGCCAACGTCCTGACTTTC.